Reported below is one T cell receptor (beta chain). Its antigen has not been determined. The record has no base qualities; no much larger clone is one base away. The receptor library was made with 5' RACE. Sequencing was carried out with an Illumina HiSeq 2500. The second PCR ran for roughly 6 to 11 cycles and used a J-beta primer mix along with a sample-barcoded 5' primer. Each TCR beta cDNA molecule received a unique molecular identifier from a template-switch 5' adaptor carrying 12 random nucleotides. Each sample yielded at least 3 million CDR3-containing paired-end reads. First-strand cDNA was synthesized from all RNA with the Mint cDNA synthesis kit, primed by a TRBC-specific oligonucleotide. Following uracil-DNA glycosylase treatment, a first 18-cycle PCR with universal primers M1SS and BC2_uni_R was performed on all cDNA. For the original study's pipeline: For normalization, 1 million high-quality reads, each with a distinct molecular identifier, were randomly selected from each sample. Reads with shared molecular identifiers were discarded instead of being binned into consensus sequences. MiTCR, with a Q25 quality threshold and the strictest error-elimination algorithm, was used for CDR3 identification, clonotype clustering and error correction. A nonparametric unseen species model using Euler transformation provided a lower-bound estimate of total TCR beta diversity. Through fastp at Q25 and MiXCR, TCRdb rebuilt clones from the public reads, retaining in-frame beta chains. CDR3 protein sequences are deduplicated, and each keeps its most common genes and DNA. The V and J calls reflect TCRdb's pipeline rather than the authors' work. The sample includes 760,000 or so distinct CDR3 sequences, with 20% to 30% observed a single time. The ten largest clones represent 9.4% of the sample.

The CDR3 runs 16 residues from the cysteine to the phenylalanine. Here the CDR3 DNA is all that survives: 48 bases in frame from base 1. CDR1 and CDR2 were assigned from the germline V gene as MNHNS and SASEGT. V and J are truncated by 1 base and 0 bases respectively, leaving an intervening sequence of 9 bases. Donors were a few dozen systemically healthy Caucasian individuals from Russia aged roughly 6 to 90 years. Each donor gave roughly 11 milliliters of peripheral blood, drawn into EDTA-treated Vacutainer tubes. Ficoll-Paque density-gradient centrifugation was used to isolate PBMCs, with at least 6 million per sample. Trizol reagent was used to extract total RNA from PBMCs, with at least 5.5 micrograms per sample. For every donor, an aliquot of PBMCs went through flow cytometry to measure the percentages of naive CD45RAhigh/CD27high T cells. This entry comes from a study of blood T cells in healthy people across ages (dated by TCRdb to the mid-2010s). For the study in its entirety: In model experiments, roughly one uniquely barcoded TCR beta cDNA molecule per two T cells was captured by template switching. Age-related changes in TCR beta repertoire diversity were measured in the study by deep sequencing normalized with unique cDNA molecular identifiers. The donors were divided into four age groups: young (average about 15 years), middle-aged (approximately 39), aged (about 60) and long-lived (around 87). Using the same blood draw, the study looked at two additional independent replicas of 1 million unique cDNA reads for two donors, one aged 18 to 30 and the other aged 80 or older.

What the work shows at the level of the full study, not this receptor alone: Compared with the aged group, the long-lived group had more naive CD4+ T cells, fewer expanded clones and increased TCR diversity, a pattern suggesting age selection. Observed TCR beta diversity correlated strongly with the percentage of naive T cells measured by flow cytometry. Bulk unsorted PBMC profiling prevented conclusive comparison of naive and antigen-experienced compartments. As age increased, observed TCR beta diversity per million T cells dropped in a roughly linear way, and a significant reduction was already evident by age about 40. Total diversity estimates from one million sequenced T cells were considered lower bounds and underestimates. Because the CMV infection status of the donors was unknown, age-related changes in expanded clonotypes may potentially have been confounded.

These data were likewise used in another study, on T cells of mothers and their children. Taken from the second paper: Donors were nine systemically healthy Caucasian individuals: three mothers and their six children. cDNA synthesis used all of the extracted RNA, with approximately 1.6 ug of RNA in each 15 ul reaction. Sample barcodes and 2-4 random nucleotides were added via the M1S primer in the second PCR. More than 8 million TCR beta CDR3 reads were obtained from each mother, and approximately 3 million reads were obtained from each child. In both related and unrelated pairs, thymic selection shapes the output of TCR recombination in a similar way, with inherited differences having only a minor effect. Normalized repertoire overlap was always slightly but never significantly higher in related than unrelated mother-child pairs. No persistent microchimeric T cell clones were found, with a detection sensitivity of around 100 clones per million clonotypes. In the study, deep NGS was used to compare the TCR beta repertoires of mothers and children, and features distinguishing related mother-child pairs from unrelated individuals were sought. Mothers averaged around 40 +/- 4 years of age and children averaged around 10 +/- 4 years. After adapter ligation was performed with NEBNext reagents, the libraries were sequenced on an Illumina HiSeq 2000 with 100+100 nt paired-end reads. To prevent cross-contamination, the mother and child libraries were prepared one month apart and sequenced in separate runs. Between roughly 500,000 and 2,300,000 distinct TCR beta clonotypes were identified per donor. Naive TCR beta clonotypes were estimated from low-frequency clonotypes matched to each donor's FACS-determined naive share, without sorting.

The sequence derives from a boy between 10 and 17 years old in good health. Input material: blood. The chain employs TRBV6-1 and TRBJ2-2, with the D gene not confidently named. The nucleotides read TGTGCCAGCAGTGAAGGATATTTCGCGAACACCGGGGAGCTGTTTTTT. Protein translation: CASSEGYFANTGELFF.